The rows below give T cell receptor beta chains drawn from one sample of a study of patients and donors after allogeneic stem cell transplantation. TCRdb called the RT-PCR reads again in MiXCR, with one record for every CDR3 protein. This sample has 150,000 or so distinct CDR3 sequences, with approximately 24% found just once. Sequencing used blood, either unsorted or a sorted T cell fraction (not recorded which). The receptors stem from a human donor who was either an allogeneic HSCT recipient or a stem cell or donor lymphocyte infusion donor (not recorded which). It is not recorded whose cells these are; they may come from a transplant donor. Each CDR3 is given without its conserved first and last residue. The order of the fields is J gene, V gene, CDR3 protein.

>TRBJ1-5|TRBV3-1
ASSHRGNQPQH
>TRBJ1-5|TRBV19
ASSIVRRQNQPQH
>TRBJ1-5|TRBV20-1
SAIPFSLDQPQH
>TRBJ1-1|TRBV5-5
ASSFTGRDTEAF
>TRBJ1-1|TRBV7-6
ASRQEAGMNTEAF
>TRBJ1-1|TRBV5-1
ASSTDRAMNTEAF
>TRBJ2-1|TRBV7-2
ASSLVQGAIEQF
>TRBJ1-3|TRBV20-1
SATNGDTIY
>TRBJ1-1|TRBV20-1
SARRTGNLRTEAF
>TRBJ2-3|TRBV6-2/TRBV6-3
ASSYSSGSTDTQY
>TRBJ1-5|TRBV6-5
ASTQGGPNQPQH
>TRBJ1-2|TRBV6-5
ASTTGVNYGYT
>TRBJ2-1|TRBV3-1
ASSHFRSSYNEQF
>TRBJ1-3|TRBV29-1
SVTHRGTNGNTLY